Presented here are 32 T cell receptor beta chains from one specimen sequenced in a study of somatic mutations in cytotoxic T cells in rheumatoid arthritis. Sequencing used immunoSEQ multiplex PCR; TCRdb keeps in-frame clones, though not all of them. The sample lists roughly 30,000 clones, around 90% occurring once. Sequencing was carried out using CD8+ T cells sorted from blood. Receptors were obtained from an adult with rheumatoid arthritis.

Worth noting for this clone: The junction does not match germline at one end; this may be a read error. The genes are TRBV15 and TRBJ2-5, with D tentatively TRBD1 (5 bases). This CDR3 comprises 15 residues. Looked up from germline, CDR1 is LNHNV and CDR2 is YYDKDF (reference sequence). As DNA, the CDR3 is TGTGCCGCCAGCCTTCAGGGCAGGGTCCAAGAGACCCAGTACTTC. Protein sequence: CAASLQGRVQETQYF.

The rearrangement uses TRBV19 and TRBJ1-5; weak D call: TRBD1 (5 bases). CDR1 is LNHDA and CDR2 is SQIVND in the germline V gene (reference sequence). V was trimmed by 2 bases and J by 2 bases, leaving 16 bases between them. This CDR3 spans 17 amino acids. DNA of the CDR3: TGTGCCAGTAGTATAACAGCGGGGGTAATTGGCAATCAGCCCCAGCATTTT. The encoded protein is CASSITAGVIGNQPQHF. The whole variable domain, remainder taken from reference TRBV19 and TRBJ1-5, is DGGITQSPKYLFRKEGQNVTLSCEQNLNHDAMYWYRQDPGQGLRLIYYSQIVNDFQKGDIAEGYSVSREKKESFPLTVTSAQKNPTAFYLCASSITAGVIGNQPQHFGDGTRLSIL.

CDR3 protein: CASSPGTIQETQYF. In DNA form, the CDR3 reads TGCGCCAGTAGTCCTGGGACGATCCAAGAGACCCAGTACTTC. The rearrangement links TRBV10-2 to TRBJ2-5, with D possibly called TRBD1 or TRBD2 (5 bases each). This CDR3 region has 14 residues. Germline CDR1 reads WSHSY; CDR2 reads SAAADI. The V gene lost 9 bases and the J gene lost 1 base, with 15 bases spanning the gap.

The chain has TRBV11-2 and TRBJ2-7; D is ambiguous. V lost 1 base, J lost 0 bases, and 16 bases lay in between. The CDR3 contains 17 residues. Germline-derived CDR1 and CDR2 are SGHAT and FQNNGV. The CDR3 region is CASSLVTGPISSYEQYF. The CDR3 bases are TGTGCCAGCAGCTTAGTTACGGGCCCTATCAGCTCCTACGAGCAGTACTTC.

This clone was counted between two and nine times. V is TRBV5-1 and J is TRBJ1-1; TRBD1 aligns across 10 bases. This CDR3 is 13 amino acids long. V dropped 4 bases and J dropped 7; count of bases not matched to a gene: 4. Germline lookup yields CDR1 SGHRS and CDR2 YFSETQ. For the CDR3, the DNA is TGCGCCAGCAGCGACAGGGGGCTTATTGAAGCTTTCTTT. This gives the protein CASSDRGLIEAFF. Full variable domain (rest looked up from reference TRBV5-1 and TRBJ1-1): KAGVTQTPRYLIKTRGQQVTLSCSPISGHRSVSWYQQTPGQGLQFLFEYFSETQRNKGNFPGRFSGRQFSNSRSEMNVSTLELGDSALYLCASSDRGLIEAFFGQGTRLTVV.

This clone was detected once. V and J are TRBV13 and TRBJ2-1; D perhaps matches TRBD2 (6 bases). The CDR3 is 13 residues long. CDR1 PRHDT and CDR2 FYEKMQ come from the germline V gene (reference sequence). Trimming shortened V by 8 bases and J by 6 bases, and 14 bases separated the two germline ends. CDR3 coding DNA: TGTGCCAGCCACTCCGGAGGGCCCAATGAGCAGTTCTTC. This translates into CASHSGGPNEQFF.

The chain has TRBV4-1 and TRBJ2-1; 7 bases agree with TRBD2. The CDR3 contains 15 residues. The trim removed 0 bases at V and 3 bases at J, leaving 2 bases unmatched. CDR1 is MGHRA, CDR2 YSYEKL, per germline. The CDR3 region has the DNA TGCGCCAGCAGCCAAGATCGGGGGGACTACAATGAGCAGTTCTTC. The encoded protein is CASSQDRGDYNEQFF.

Here the CDR3 DNA reads TGTGCCAGCAGCCTTGTCACCGGGGAGCTGTTTTTT. Protein sequence: CASSLVTGELFF. This chain joins TRBV6-6 and TRBJ2-2; D unresolved. Germline assignment: CDR1 MNHNY and CDR2 SVGAGI (reference sequence). This CDR3 contains 12 residues. V lost 6 bases and J 4 bases, leaving 6 bases between the germline ends.

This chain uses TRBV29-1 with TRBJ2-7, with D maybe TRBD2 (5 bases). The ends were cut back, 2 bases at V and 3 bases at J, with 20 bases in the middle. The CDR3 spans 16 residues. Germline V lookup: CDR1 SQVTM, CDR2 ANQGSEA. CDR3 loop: CSVESSEAGDLYEQYF. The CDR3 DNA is TGCAGCGTTGAATCCTCGGAGGCAGGCGACCTCTACGAGCAGTACTTC.

The DNA for the CDR3 is TGTGCAAGTCGCTTCCTTTCCTACGAGCAGTACTTC. Translated: CASRFLSYEQYF. J is TRBJ2-7 and V is TRBV12-2; TRBD2 is the table's D call, not checked against the DNA. TRBV12-2 is a pseudogene segment. The CDR3 runs to 12 residues.

CDR3: CASSHRGAGGHGELFF. Here the CDR3 DNA reads TGTGCCAGCAGTCATCGAGGGGCGGGAGGTCACGGGGAGCTGTTTTTT. This chain uses TRBV6-6 with TRBJ2-2; 8 bases line up with TRBD2. The V and J ends lost 5 bases and 7 bases, in that order; junction bases with no gene match: 12. Germline assignment: CDR1 MNHNY and CDR2 SVGAGI (reference sequence). CDR3 length: 16 amino acids.

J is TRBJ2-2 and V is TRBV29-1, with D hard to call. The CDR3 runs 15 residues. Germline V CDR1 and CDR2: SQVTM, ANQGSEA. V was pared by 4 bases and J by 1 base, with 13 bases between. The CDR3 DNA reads TGCAGCGTTGCCCTTCTCGACAAGAACACCGGGGAGCTGTTTTTT. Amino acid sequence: CSVALLDKNTGELFF.

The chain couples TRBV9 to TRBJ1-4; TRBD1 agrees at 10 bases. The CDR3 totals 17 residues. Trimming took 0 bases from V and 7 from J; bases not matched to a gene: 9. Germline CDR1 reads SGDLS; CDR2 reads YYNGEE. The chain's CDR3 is CASSVDRQGAESEKLFF. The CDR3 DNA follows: TGTGCCAGCAGCGTAGACCGACAGGGGGCGGAAAGTGAAAAACTGTTTTTT.

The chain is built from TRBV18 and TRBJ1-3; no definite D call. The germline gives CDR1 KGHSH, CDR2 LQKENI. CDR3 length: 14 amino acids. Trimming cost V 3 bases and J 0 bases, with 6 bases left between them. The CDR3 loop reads CASSPENSGNTIYF. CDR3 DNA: TGTGCCAGCTCACCTGAGAACTCTGGAAACACCATATATTTT.

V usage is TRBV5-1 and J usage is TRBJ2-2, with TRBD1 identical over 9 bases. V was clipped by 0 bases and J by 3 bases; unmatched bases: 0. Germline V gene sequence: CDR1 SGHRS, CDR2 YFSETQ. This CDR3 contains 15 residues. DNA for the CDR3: TGCGCCAGCAGCTTGGACAGGGGGCACACCGGGGAGCTGTTTTTT. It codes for CASSLDRGHTGELFF.

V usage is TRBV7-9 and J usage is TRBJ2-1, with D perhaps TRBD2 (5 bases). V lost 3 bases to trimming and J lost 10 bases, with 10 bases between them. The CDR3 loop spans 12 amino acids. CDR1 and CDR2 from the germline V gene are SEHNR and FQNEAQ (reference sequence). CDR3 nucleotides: TGTGCCAGCAGCTTGAGCGGTGACGAGCAGTTCTTC. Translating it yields CASSLSGDEQFF.

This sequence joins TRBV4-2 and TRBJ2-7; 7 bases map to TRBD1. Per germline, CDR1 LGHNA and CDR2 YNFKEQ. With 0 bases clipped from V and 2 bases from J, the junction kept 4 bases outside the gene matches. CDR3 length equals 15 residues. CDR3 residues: CASSQEPGTAYEQYF. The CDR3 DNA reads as TGTGCCAGCAGCCAAGAGCCAGGGACAGCCTACGAGCAGTACTTC.

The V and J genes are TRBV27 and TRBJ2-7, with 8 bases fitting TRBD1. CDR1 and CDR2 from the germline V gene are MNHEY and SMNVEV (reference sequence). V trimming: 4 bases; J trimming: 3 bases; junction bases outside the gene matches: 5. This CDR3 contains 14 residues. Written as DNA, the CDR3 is TGTGCCAGCAGTTCGGACAGGGATGGCTACGAGCAGTACTTC. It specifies CASSSDRDGYEQYF.

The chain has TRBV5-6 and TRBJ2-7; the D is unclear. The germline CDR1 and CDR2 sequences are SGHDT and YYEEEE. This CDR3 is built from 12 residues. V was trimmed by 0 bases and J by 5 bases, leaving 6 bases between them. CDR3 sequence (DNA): TGTGCCAGCAGCTTGGGTGGTCACGAGCAGTACTTC. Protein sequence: CASSLGGHEQYF.

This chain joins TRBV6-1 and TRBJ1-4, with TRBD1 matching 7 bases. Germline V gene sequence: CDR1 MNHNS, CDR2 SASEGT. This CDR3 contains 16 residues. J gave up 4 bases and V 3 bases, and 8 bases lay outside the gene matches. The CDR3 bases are TGTGCCAGCAGTGAGCATACAGGGGAGGGTAATGAAAAACTGTTTTTT. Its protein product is CASSEHTGEGNEKLFF.

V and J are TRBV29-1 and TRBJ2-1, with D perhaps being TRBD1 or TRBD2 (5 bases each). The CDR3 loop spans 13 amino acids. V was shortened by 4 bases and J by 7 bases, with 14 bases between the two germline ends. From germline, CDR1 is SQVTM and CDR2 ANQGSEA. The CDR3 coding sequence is TGCAGCGTTGTAGGGGCCGAGGGGAATGAGCAGTTCTTC. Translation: CSVVGAEGNEQFF.

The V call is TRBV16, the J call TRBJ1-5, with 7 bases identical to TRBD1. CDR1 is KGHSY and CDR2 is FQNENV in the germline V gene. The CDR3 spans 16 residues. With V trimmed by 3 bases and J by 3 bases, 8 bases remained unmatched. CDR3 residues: CASSQATGVNNQPQHF. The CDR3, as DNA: TGTGCCAGCAGCCAGGCCACAGGGGTCAACAATCAGCCCCAGCATTTT.

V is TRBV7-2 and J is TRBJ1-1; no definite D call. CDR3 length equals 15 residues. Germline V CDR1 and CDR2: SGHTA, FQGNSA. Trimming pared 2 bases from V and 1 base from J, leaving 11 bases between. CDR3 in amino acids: CASSLRFRTNTEAFF. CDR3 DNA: TGTGCCAGCAGCTTAAGGTTCCGGACGAACACTGAAGCTTTCTTT.

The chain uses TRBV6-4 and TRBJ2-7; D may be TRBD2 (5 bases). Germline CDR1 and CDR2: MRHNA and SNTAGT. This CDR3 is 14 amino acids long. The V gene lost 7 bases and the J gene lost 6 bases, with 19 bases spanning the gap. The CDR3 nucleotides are TGTGCCAGCACCCCCGAACACGATACTAGCGAGCAGTACTTC. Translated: CASTPEHDTSEQYF.

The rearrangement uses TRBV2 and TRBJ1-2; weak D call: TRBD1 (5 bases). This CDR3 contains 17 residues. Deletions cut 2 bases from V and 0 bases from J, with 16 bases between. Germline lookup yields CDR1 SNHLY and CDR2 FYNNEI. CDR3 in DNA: TGTGCCAGCAGTGAACCGGGGGAGGGACTCTCTAACTATGGCTACACCTTC. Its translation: CASSEPGEGLSNYGYTF.

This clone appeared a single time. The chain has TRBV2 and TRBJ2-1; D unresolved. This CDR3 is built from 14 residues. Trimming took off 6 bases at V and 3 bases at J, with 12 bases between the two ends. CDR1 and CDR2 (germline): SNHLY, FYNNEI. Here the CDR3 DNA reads TGTGCCAGCAGCGATTCAAATAGCTACAATGAGCAGTTCTTC. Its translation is CASSDSNSYNEQFF.

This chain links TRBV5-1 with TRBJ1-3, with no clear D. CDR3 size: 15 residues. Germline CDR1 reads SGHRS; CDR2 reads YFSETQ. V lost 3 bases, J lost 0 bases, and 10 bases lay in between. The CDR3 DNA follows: TGCGCCAGCAGCTCGGACGCTGGCTCTGGAAACACCATATATTTT. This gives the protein CASSSDAGSGNTIYF.

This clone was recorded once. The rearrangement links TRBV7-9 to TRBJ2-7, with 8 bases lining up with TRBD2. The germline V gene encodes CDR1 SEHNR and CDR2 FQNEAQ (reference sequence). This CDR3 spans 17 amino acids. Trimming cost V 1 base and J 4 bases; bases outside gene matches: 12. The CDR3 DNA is TGTGCCAGCAGCTTAGATCCCAAACTAGCGGACAATTACGAGCAGTACTTC. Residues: CASSLDPKLADNYEQYF.

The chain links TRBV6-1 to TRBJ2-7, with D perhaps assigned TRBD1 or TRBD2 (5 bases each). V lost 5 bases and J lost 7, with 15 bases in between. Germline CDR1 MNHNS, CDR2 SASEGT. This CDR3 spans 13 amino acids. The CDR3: CASSTGLPFEQYF. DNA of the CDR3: TGTGCCAGCAGTACAGGACTCCCCTTTGAGCAGTACTTC.

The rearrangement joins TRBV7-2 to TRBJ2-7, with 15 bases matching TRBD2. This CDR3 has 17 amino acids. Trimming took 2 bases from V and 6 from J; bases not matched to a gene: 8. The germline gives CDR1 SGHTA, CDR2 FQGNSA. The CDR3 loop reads CASSLHGLAGGPIEQYF. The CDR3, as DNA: TGTGCCAGCAGCTTACACGGACTAGCGGGGGGGCCCATCGAGCAGTACTTC.

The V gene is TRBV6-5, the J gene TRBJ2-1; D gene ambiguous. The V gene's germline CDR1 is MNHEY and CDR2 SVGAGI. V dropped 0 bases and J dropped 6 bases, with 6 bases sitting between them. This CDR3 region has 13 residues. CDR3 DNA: TGTGCCAGCAGTTACTCGAAAGGCAATGAGCAGTTCTTC. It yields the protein CASSYSKGNEQFF.

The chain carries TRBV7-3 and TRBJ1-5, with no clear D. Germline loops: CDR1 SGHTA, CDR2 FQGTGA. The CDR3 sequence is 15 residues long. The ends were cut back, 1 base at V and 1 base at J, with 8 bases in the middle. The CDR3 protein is CASSLSGPSNQPQHF. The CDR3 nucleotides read TGTGCCAGCAGCTTAAGTGGACCGAGCAATCAGCCCCAGCATTTT.